The present T cell receptor (beta chain) was sequenced within a study of radiotherapy plus CTLA-4 blockade in lung cancer. Clones were read by immunoSEQ multiplex PCR, and TCRdb kept only the in-frame ones, dropping some. Altogether roughly 90,000 clones are present, about 78% being singletons, with the ten largest covering roughly 13%. Focal radiation plus CTLA-4 blockade with ipilimumab was administered to patients who had chemo-refractory metastatic non-small-cell lung cancer. This TCR was recovered from a human donor with non-small cell lung cancer that progressed on radiotherapy plus ipilimumab. The sample was peripheral blood, taken from a patient treated with radiotherapy plus ipilimumab.

The chain's CDR3 is CASSLARSSYNEQFF. CDR3 nucleotide sequence: TGTGCCAGCAGCTTAGCTAGGAGCTCCTACAATGAGCAGTTCTTC. The V gene is TRBV7-2, the J gene TRBJ2-1; D is uncertain. V lost 0 bases to trimming and J lost 0 bases, with 6 bases between them. This CDR3 contains 15 residues. Germline values: CDR1 SGHTA, CDR2 FQGNSA.